This T cell receptor (beta chain) comes out of a study of OX40 agonist ivuxolimab in advanced cancers. Germline CDR1 is MNHNS and CDR2 is SASEGT. The CDR3 loop spans 14 amino acids. Trimming took off 6 bases at V and 6 bases at J, with 15 bases between the two ends. TCRdb keeps only in-frame clones here, not all; method: immunoSEQ multiplex PCR. This table has about 40,000 clones, about 87% appearing once. The chain links TRBV6-1 to TRBJ2-1, with TRBD2 as a possible D gene (5 bases). The source is an adult with an advanced solid tumor such as melanoma, head and neck, liver or kidney cancer. This specimen was CD4+ or CD8+ T cells sorted from blood, taken in a trial of the OX40 agonist ivuxolimab. CDR3 protein: CASSPTSSLNEQFF. CDR3 bases: TGTGCCAGCAGCCCCACCTCTAGCCTCAATGAGCAGTTCTTC.